This T cell receptor (beta chain) was identified during a study of cytomegalovirus exposure and HLA in healthy donors. Study-level background: A preliminary data release comprised roughly 80 million unique TCRs obtained from HLA-typed donors. Study-level points and caveats: Some TCR beta chains (roughly 160 of them) were listed as cytomegalovirus-associated. In a later analysis, common viral pathogens appeared linked to several of the most significant clusters.

Germline CDR1 and CDR2: SGHTA and FQGNSA. CDR3 length: 15 amino acids. Trimming at V came to 5 bases and at J to 4 bases, leaving 9 bases not matched to a gene. Of note for this clone: The antigen is unknown.

Primers: 60 Vbeta forward and 13 Jbeta reverse. The table came from immunoSEQ multiplex PCR; TCRdb's copy has only in-frame clones and leaves some out. The sample holds about 120,000 clones, roughly 72% seen once. This sequence joins TRBV7-2 and TRBJ1-1; 8 nucleotides match TRBD1. The receptor comes from a male donor in good health and CMV-seronegative. The specimen sequenced was PBMCs. Here the CDR3 reads CASSMSGTGITEAFF. CDR3 coding DNA: TGTGCCAGCAGCATGTCCGGGACAGGTATCACTGAAGCTTTCTTT. The whole variable domain, filled in from reference TRBV7-2 and TRBJ1-1, reads GAGVSQSPSNKVTEKGKDVELRCDPISGHTALYWYRQSLGQGLEFLIYFQGNSAPDKSGLPSDRFSAERTGGSVSTLTIQRTQQEDSAVYLCASSMSGTGITEAFFGQGTRLTVV.